These 19 T cell receptor beta chains share one sample of origin, sequenced in a study of blood T cells in healthy people across ages. Next came a second PCR, run for about 6 to 12 cycles, which used a sample-barcoded 5' primer along with a J-beta primer mix. In TCRdb, the 5' RACE reads were re-called with MiXCR into one record per CDR3 protein. Of 1.5 million to 2 million distinct CDR3 sequences listed, just under 50% are singletons. The specimen sequenced was blood. The receptors were gathered from a middle-aged woman in good health.

J is TRBJ1-1 and V is TRBV29-1, with a possible D match to TRBD1 (5 bases). CDR3 length equals 14 residues. V was trimmed by 4 bases and J by 4 bases, leaving 16 bases between them. Germline CDR1 SQVTM, CDR2 ANQGSEA. The CDR3 region is CSVVRGLAGTEAFF. In DNA, the CDR3 is TGCAGCGTTGTCCGGGGCCTCGCGGGCACTGAAGCTTTCTTT.

The gene calls are TRBV6-5 and TRBJ1-5, with TRBD1 matching over 9 bases. J gave up 5 bases and V 6 bases, and 8 bases lay outside the gene matches. This CDR3 is built from 15 residues. From germline, CDR1 is MNHEY and CDR2 SVGAGI. The CDR3: CASSRDRASDQPQHF. In DNA form, the CDR3 reads TGTGCCAGCAGCCGGGACAGGGCGTCGGATCAGCCCCAGCATTTT.

The chain uses TRBV20-1 and TRBJ2-3, with 8 bases that match TRBD2. CDR1 and CDR2 (germline): DFQATT, SNEGSKA (reference sequence). Losses at the gene ends were 0 bases for V and 8 bases for J; bases not matched to a gene: 13. The CDR3 extends over 16 amino acids. The chain's CDR3 is CSARERGGNLRITQYF. CDR3 bases: TGCAGTGCTAGAGAGCGCGGGGGGAACCTTCGCATTACGCAGTATTTT.

J is TRBJ2-7 and V is TRBV7-6; 13 nucleotides line up with TRBD2. The ends lost 5 bases at V and 4 bases at J; junction bases unmatched: 11. The CDR3 totals 17 residues. Germline loops: CDR1 SGHVS, CDR2 FNYEAQ. For the CDR3, the DNA is TGTGCCAGCAGCCGAACTAGCGGGGGGGCGTACGGTTACGAGCAGTACTTC. Protein product: CASSRTSGGAYGYEQYF.

This clonotype was counted once. J is TRBJ1-5 and V is TRBV9; the D is unclear. Deletions cut 0 bases from V and 0 bases from J, with 7 bases between. Germline lookup yields CDR1 SGDLS and CDR2 YYNGEE. CDR3 length: 15 amino acids. CDR3 amino acids: CASSVGAHSNQPQHF. The CDR3 region has the DNA TGTGCCAGCAGCGTAGGGGCGCATAGCAATCAGCCCCAGCATTTT.

The genes are TRBV7-3 and TRBJ2-5; D ambiguous. V lost 0 bases, J lost 0 bases, and 8 bases lay in between. The germline V gene encodes CDR1 SGHTA and CDR2 FQGTGA. The CDR3 has 15 amino acids. CDR3 amino acids: CASSLTPGHQETQYF. In DNA form, the CDR3 reads TGTGCCAGCAGCTTAACGCCCGGGCACCAAGAGACCCAGTACTTC.

This chain joins TRBV4-3 and TRBJ2-1; D may be TRBD2 (5 bases). The CDR3 consists of 15 residues. V gave up 1 base and J gave up 10 bases, with 17 bases separating them. Germline V gives CDR1 LGHNA, CDR2 YSLEER. CDR3 coding DNA: TGCGCCAGCAGCCAAGGAGGGATCGGCCAACAGGAGCAGTTCTTC. Amino acid sequence: CASSQGGIGQQEQFF.

The chain is built from TRBV25-1 and TRBJ2-1; D not resolved. Germline CDR1 and CDR2: MGHDK and SYGVNS. V gave up 4 bases and J gave up 5 bases, with 12 bases separating them. The CDR3 contains 14 residues. The DNA for the CDR3 is TGTGCCAGCAGTGGACTCCTGCTCGACAATGAGCAGTTCTTC. Residues: CASSGLLLDNEQFF.

The rearrangement joins TRBV12-3 or TRBV12-4 to TRBJ2-1; 8 bases map to TRBD2. This CDR3 is built from 15 residues. V dropped 8 bases and J dropped 4; count of bases not matched to a gene: 10. Here the CDR3 DNA reads TGTGCCAGCCATCCCCCCGGGGGGGTTTACAATGAGCAGTTCTTC. Its translation: CASHPPGGVYNEQFF.

V and J are TRBV6-4 and TRBJ1-2, with a tentative D call TRBD1 (5 bases). Germline V lookup: CDR1 MRHNA, CDR2 SNTAGT. The ends were cut back, 6 bases at V and 2 bases at J, with 13 bases in the middle. This CDR3 region has 14 residues. The CDR3: CASRPDSGNYGYTF. In DNA form, the CDR3 reads TGTGCCAGCAGACCCGATTCAGGGAACTATGGCTACACCTTC.

This clonotype has just one count. The chain uses TRBV7-2 and TRBJ2-5, with D possibly being TRBD1 (6 bases). CDR1 SGHTA and CDR2 FQGNSA come from the germline V gene. Trimming took 5 bases from V and 0 from J, leaving 13 bases between them. This CDR3 region has 15 residues. CDR3 sequence reads: CASSIGTLHQETQYF. CDR3 DNA sequence: TGTGCCAGCAGCATCGGGACATTGCACCAAGAGACCCAGTACTTC.

V is TRBV5-1 and J is TRBJ2-1, with D possibly called TRBD1 or TRBD2 (6 bases each). Between the trimmed V and J ends, which lost 3 bases and 7 bases, there was a span of 17 bases. The CDR3 length is 15 residues. In germline, CDR1 is SGHRS, CDR2 YFSETQ. The CDR3: CASSWRGARGNEQFF. CDR3 DNA sequence: TGCGCCAGCAGCTGGAGGGGGGCAAGGGGTAATGAGCAGTTCTTC.

This clonotype was counted many times. The J gene is TRBJ1-6, the V gene TRBV12-3 or TRBV12-4; D is undetermined. The CDR3 spans 14 residues. V was shortened by 1 base and J by 8 bases, with 9 bases between the two germline ends. The CDR3 sequence is CASSLGGNDSPLHF. The CDR3 DNA is TGTGCCAGCAGTTTAGGAGGGAACGATTCACCCCTCCACTTT.

This sequence joins TRBV28 and TRBJ2-7; 8 positions match TRBD2. Germline V gene data show CDR1 as MDHEN and CDR2 as SYDVKM. J was trimmed by 6 bases and V by 3 bases; bases with no gene match: 7. The CDR3 sequence is 14 residues long. The CDR3 sequence: CASSFLQTSAEQYF. The CDR3 DNA reads TGTGCCAGCAGTTTCTTACAGACTAGCGCCGAGCAGTACTTC.

This clonotype was seen more than once but under ten times. The rearrangement uses TRBV4-3 and TRBJ2-5; D possibly corresponds to TRBD1 (6 bases). Germline loops: CDR1 LGHNA, CDR2 YSLEER. The CDR3 sequence is 15 residues long. V dropped 0 bases and J dropped 1 base, with 9 bases sitting between them. The CDR3 spells CASSQDPGVQETQYF. The DNA for the CDR3 is TGCGCCAGCAGCCAAGACCCAGGGGTCCAAGAGACCCAGTACTTC.

V and J are TRBV28 and TRBJ2-7; no firm D call. CDR1 and CDR2 (germline): MDHEN, SYDVKM. V lost 3 bases to trimming and J lost 2 bases, with 17 bases between them. The CDR3 covers 16 residues. Here the CDR3 reads CASSFGPTGNPYEQYF. Written as DNA, the CDR3 is TGTGCCAGCAGTTTTGGACCGACTGGAAACCCCTACGAGCAGTACTTC.

This clonotype was seen a handful of times. This chain connects TRBV10-3 to TRBJ2-1, with a weak D call TRBD1 (6 bases). Germline CDR1 ENHRY, CDR2 SYGVKD. This CDR3 region has 13 residues. Trimming cost V 4 bases and J 8 bases, with 12 bases left between them. CDR3 DNA sequence: TGTGCCATCAGTGGGTCAGGGGCCGATGAGCAGTTCTTC. This codes for CAISGSGADEQFF.

This clonotype has only one observation. The chain joins TRBV28 to TRBJ1-2; D unresolved. The CDR3 loop spans 15 amino acids. Trimming left V 3 bases short and J 6 bases short, with 17 bases between. Germline V gene lookup returns CDR1 MDHEN and CDR2 SYDVKM. The CDR3 reads CASSFFSGGRDGYTF. CDR3 DNA: TGTGCCAGCAGTTTTTTTAGTGGTGGACGGGATGGCTACACCTTC.

The chain employs TRBV7-9 and TRBJ2-1; either TRBD1 or TRBD2 may fit D (5 bases each). Germline V gene data show CDR1 as SEHNR and CDR2 as FQNEAQ (reference sequence). The CDR3 spans 15 residues. V gave up 1 base and J gave up 7 bases, with 14 bases separating them. CDR3 residues: CASSLGNRGVNEQFF. In nucleotides, the CDR3 is TGTGCCAGCAGCTTAGGTAACAGAGGGGTTAATGAGCAGTTCTTC.